This T cell receptor beta chain was recovered during a study of blood T cell repertoires in COVID-19. Sequencing was performed with immunoSEQ multiplex PCR; in TCRdb, only in-frame clones are kept and a portion is missing. The table includes 50,000 or so clones, roughly four fifths detected once. The CDR3 totals 15 residues. Unmatched junction bases numbered 1, after V lost 1 base and J lost 5 bases. Germline V CDR1 and CDR2: LGHDT, YNNKEL (reference sequence). The receptor comes from a middle-aged man with acute or convalescent COVID-19. Source material: peripheral blood. The V call is TRBV3-1 (or the pseudogene TRBV3-2), the J call TRBJ2-5; 13 bases are a match to TRBD2. The CDR3 here is CASSQGTSGGETQYF. CDR3 DNA sequence: TGTGCCAGCAGCCAAGGGACTAGCGGGGGCGAGACCCAGTACTTC.